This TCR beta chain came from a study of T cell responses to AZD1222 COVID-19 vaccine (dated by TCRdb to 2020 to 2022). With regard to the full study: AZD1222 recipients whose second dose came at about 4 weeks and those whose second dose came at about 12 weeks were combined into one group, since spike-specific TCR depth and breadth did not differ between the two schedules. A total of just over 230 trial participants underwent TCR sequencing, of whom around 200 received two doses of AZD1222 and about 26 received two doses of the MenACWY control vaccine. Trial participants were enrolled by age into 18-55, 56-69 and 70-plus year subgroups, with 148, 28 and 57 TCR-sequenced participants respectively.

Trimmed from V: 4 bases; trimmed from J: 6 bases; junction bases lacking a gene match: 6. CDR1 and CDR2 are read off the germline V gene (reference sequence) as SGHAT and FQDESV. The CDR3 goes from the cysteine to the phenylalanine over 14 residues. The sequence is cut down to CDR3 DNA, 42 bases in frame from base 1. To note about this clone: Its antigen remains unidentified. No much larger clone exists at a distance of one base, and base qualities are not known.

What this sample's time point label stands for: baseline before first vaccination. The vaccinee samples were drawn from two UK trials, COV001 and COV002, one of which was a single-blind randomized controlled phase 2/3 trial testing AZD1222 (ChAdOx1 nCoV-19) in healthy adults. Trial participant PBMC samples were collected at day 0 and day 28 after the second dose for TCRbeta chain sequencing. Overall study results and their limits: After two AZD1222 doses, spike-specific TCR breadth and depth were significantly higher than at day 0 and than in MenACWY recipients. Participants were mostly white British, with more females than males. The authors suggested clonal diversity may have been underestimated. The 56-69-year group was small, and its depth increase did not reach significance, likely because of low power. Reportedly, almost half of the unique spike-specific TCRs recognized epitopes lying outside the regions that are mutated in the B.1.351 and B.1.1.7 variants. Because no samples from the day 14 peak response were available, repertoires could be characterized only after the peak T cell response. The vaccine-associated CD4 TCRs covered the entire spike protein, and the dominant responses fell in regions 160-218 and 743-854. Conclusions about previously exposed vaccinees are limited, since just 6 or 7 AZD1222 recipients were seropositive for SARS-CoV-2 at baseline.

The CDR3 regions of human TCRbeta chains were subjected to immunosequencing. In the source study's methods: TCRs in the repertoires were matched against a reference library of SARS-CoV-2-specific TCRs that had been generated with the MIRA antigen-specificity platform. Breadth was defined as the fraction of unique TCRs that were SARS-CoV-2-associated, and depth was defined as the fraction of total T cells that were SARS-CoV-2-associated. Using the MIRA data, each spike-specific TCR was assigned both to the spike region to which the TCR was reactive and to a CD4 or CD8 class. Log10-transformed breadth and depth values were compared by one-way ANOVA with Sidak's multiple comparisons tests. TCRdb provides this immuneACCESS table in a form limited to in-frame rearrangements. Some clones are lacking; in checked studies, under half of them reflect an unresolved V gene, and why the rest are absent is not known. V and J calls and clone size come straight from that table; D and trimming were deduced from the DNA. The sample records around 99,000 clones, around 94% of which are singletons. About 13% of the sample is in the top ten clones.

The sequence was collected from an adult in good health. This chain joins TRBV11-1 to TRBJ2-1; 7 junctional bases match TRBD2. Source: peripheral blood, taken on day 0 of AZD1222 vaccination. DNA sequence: TGTGCCAGCAGCTGGACCCGGACTAGCAATGAGCAGTTCTTC. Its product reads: CASSWTRTSNEQFF.